This TCR beta chain was sequenced during a study of OX40 agonist ivuxolimab in advanced cancers. Study at large: With a range of roughly 23 to 90, age averaged approximately 60 years, and about 80% were male. Partial responses, seen in three patients, involved one hepatocellular carcinoma and two cutaneous melanomas.

Sequenced by immunoSEQ multiplex PCR; TCRdb stores in-frame clones only, minus some. The table lists about 82,000 clones, around 78% of them singletons. Broader study findings: Among the lowest peripheral clonal expansion occurred in 0.1-3.0 mg/kg partial responders.

Trimming removed 3 bases from V and 7 bases from J; junction bases left unmatched: 9. This CDR3 spans 15 amino acids. Germline assignment: CDR1 SNHLY and CDR2 FYNNEI. Of note for this clone: Its specificity is unknown.

The material sequenced was CD4+ or CD8+ T cells sorted from blood, taken in a trial of the OX40 agonist ivuxolimab. The clonotype originates from an adult with an advanced solid tumor such as melanoma, head and neck, liver or kidney cancer. The rearrangement joins TRBV2 to TRBJ2-5; 9 nucleotides agree with TRBD1. CDR3 residues: CASSENTGGSGTQYF. As DNA, the CDR3 is TGTGCCAGCAGTGAGAATACAGGGGGCTCTGGGACCCAGTACTTC.